This T cell receptor beta chain is from a study of human T cells and chemical hapten exposure. About the research overall: Across its roughly 24 weeks, the study gave patients weekly diphenylcyclopropenone doses to the scalp. Alopecia areata, totalis or universalis affected patients, mainly female. Regarding the study as a whole: More PT1 expanded TCRs went with higher patch test scores.

CDR1 is MNHEY and CDR2 is SMNVEV in the germline V gene (reference sequence). This CDR3 comprises 15 residues. V gave up 2 bases and J gave up 4 bases, with 14 bases separating them. Note on this clonotype: Its antigen is unknown.

Time point indicated: pre-sensitization, week 0. Documented treatment: therapeutic diphenylcyclopropenone sensitization with weekly scalp DPC. Single cDNA molecules in the library carried unique molecular identifiers attached during preparation. TCRdb recomputed calls from the RACE reads with MiXCR, one row per CDR3 protein. The data contain about 300,000 distinct CDR3 sequences, about 5% of them singletons. J is TRBJ1-1 and V is TRBV27, with D perhaps matching TRBD1 (5 bases). This receptor was obtained from a woman aged 18 to 35 with alopecia areata. Some clones in this sample may be carry-over from other donors' samples. The source material was whole blood, sampled in connection with sensitization to the hapten diphenylcyclopropenone (DPC). CDR3 nucleotides: TGTGCCAGCAGTTTAATCCACCGGGGCCCCACTGAAGCTTTCTTT. Protein sequence: CASSLIHRGPTEAFF.